These 17 T cell receptor beta chains originate from one sample sequenced in a study of cytomegalovirus exposure and HLA in healthy donors. With 60 Vbeta and 13 Jbeta primers, the PCR was carried out. The repertoire was sequenced with immunoSEQ multiplex PCR; TCRdb's copy has only in-frame clones and lacks some. The sample carries under 200,000 clones, about 80% recorded once. The sample consisted of PBMCs. The receptors derive from a woman aged 50 to 60 in good health and CMV-seropositive.

This clone was counted only a few times. V usage is TRBV19 and J usage is TRBJ2-3; tentatively, D is TRBD1 (8 bases). CDR3 length equals 15 residues. Germline CDR1 reads LNHDA; CDR2 reads SQIVND (reference sequence). V lost 4 bases to trimming and J lost 2 bases, with 13 bases between them. The CDR3 coding sequence is TGTGCCAGTAGTACGGACAGGGACTACACAGATACGCAGTATTTT. This sequence encodes CASSTDRDYTDTQYF.

This sequence joins TRBV6-1 and TRBJ2-3, with TRBD1 identical over 9 bases. This CDR3 contains 13 residues. Per the germline V gene, CDR1 is MNHNS and CDR2 is SASEGT. The CDR3 region is CAGRGTGSDTQYF. CDR3 nucleotides: TGTGCGGGGCGGGGGACAGGGTCAGATACGCAGTATTTT.

The chain links TRBV6-4 to TRBJ2-2, with D unresolved. From germline, CDR1 is MRHNA and CDR2 SNTAGT. CDR3 size: 13 residues. Trimming cost V 5 bases and J 2 bases, with 6 bases left between them. CDR3 loop: CASSLENTGELFF. The CDR3 coding sequence is TGTGCCAGCAGTCTAGAAAACACCGGGGAGCTGTTTTTT.

The rearrangement joins TRBV4-3 to TRBJ2-7; 7 positions match TRBD1. CDR1 LGHNA and CDR2 YSLEER come from the germline V gene. This CDR3 is 15 amino acids long. With 1 base clipped from V and 2 bases from J, the junction kept 5 bases outside the gene matches. CDR3 DNA sequence: TGCGCCAGCAGCCAAGGATGGCAGGGGGCCTACGAGCAGTACTTC. It is translated as CASSQGWQGAYEQYF.

This clone was seen more than once but under ten times. The chain uses TRBV5-1 and TRBJ1-1; 8 nucleotides match TRBD1. The CDR3 loop spans 15 amino acids. Germline CDR1 is SGHRS and CDR2 is YFSETQ. Trimming cost V 5 bases and J 0 bases; bases outside gene matches: 6. CDR3 DNA sequence: TGCGCCAGCAGGGGCGGGACAGGCATGAACACTGAAGCTTTCTTT. Its protein is CASRGGTGMNTEAFF.

V is TRBV27 and J is TRBJ2-5; D possibly corresponds to TRBD1 (5 bases). The DNA end favors TRBJ2-7, so the J call may be wrong. Germline assignment: CDR1 MNHEY and CDR2 SMNVEV (reference sequence). The CDR3 runs 12 residues. In nucleotides, the CDR3 is TGTGCCAGCAGGGACACAGCCTACGAGCAGTACTTC. Its translation is CASRDTAYEQYF.

V usage is TRBV5-6 and J usage is TRBJ1-2; no clear D gene. V was clipped by 5 bases and J by 8 bases, with 16 bases between them. The V gene's germline CDR1 is SGHDT and CDR2 YYEEEE. The CDR3 is 13 residues long. The DNA for the CDR3 is TGTGCCAGCAGATTCGCCGAGGGTGACGGCTACACCTTC. It yields the protein CASRFAEGDGYTF.

In its sample, this clone was seen once. V usage is TRBV27 and J usage is TRBJ2-7, with 9 bases fitting TRBD1. Per the germline V gene, CDR1 is MNHEY and CDR2 is SMNVEV (reference sequence). The CDR3 runs 14 residues. The ends lost 3 bases at V and 9 bases at J; junction bases unmatched: 9. CDR3 region: CASSFGVGTGWQYF. CDR3 nucleotide sequence: TGTGCCAGCAGTTTCGGGGTGGGGACAGGGTGGCAGTACTTC.

The chain joins TRBV6-5 to TRBJ2-1; 8 bases align to TRBD1. Looked up from germline, CDR1 is MNHEY and CDR2 is SVGAGI. V trimming: 6 bases; J trimming: 3 bases; junction bases outside the gene matches: 7. This CDR3 contains 15 residues. CDR3 bases: TGTGCCAGCAGCATAGGACAGGGATACTACAATGAGCAGTTCTTC. This gives the protein CASSIGQGYYNEQFF.

This chain uses TRBV5-1 with TRBJ2-7; tentatively, D is TRBD1 (7 bases). V lost 0 bases and J lost 0, with 13 bases in between. The CDR3 is 16 amino acids. Germline lookup yields CDR1 SGHRS and CDR2 YFSETQ. CDR3 nucleotide sequence: TGCGCCAGCAGCTTGGGTTGGGGGGACAGCTCCTACGAGCAGTACTTC. This encodes CASSLGWGDSSYEQYF. Full variable domain (remainder filled in from reference TRBV5-1 and TRBJ2-7): KAGVTQTPRYLIKTRGQQVTLSCSPISGHRSVSWYQQTPGQGLQFLFEYFSETQRNKGNFPGRFSGRQFSNSRSEMNVSTLELGDSALYLCASSLGWGDSSYEQYFGPGTRLTVT.

The rearrangement joins TRBV2 to TRBJ2-1; 8 nucleotides match TRBD1. This CDR3 is built from 13 residues. Losses at the gene ends were 4 bases for V and 8 bases for J; bases not matched to a gene: 4. The V gene's germline CDR1 is SNHLY and CDR2 FYNNEI. This CDR3 reads CASSGTGSDEQFF. Written as DNA, the CDR3 is TGTGCCAGCAGTGGGACAGGGTCTGATGAGCAGTTCTTC.

Notes on this clone: One junction end disagrees with the germline gene, perhaps due to a read error. This sequence joins TRBV29-1 and TRBJ2-3; 9 bases agree with TRBD2. The germline gives CDR1 SQVTM, CDR2 ANQGSEA. The CDR3 has 16 amino acids. The CDR3 nucleotides are TGCAGCGTTGGCCGCTCGGGACTAGCTGGCACAGATACGCAGTGTTTT. This gives the protein CSVGRSGLAGTDTQCF.

This sequence joins TRBV18 and TRBJ2-2; the match to TRBD2 covers 7 bases. The V gene's germline CDR1 is KGHSH and CDR2 LQKENI. V trimming: 3 bases; J trimming: 5 bases; junction bases outside the gene matches: 9. CDR3 length: 16 residues. CDR3 protein: CASSPSGLAATGELFF. The CDR3 nucleotides read TGTGCCAGCTCACCTTCGGGCCTAGCGGCAACCGGGGAGCTGTTTTTT. Combining the CDR3 with reference TRBV18 and TRBJ2-2 gives the whole variable domain NAGVMQNPRHLVRRRGQEARLRCSPMKGHSHVYWYRQLPEEGLKFMVYLQKENIIDESGMPKERFSAEFPKEGPSILRIQQVVRGDSAAYFCASSPSGLAATGELFFGEGSRLTVL.

The CDR3 sequence: CASQGGLDQPQHF. The CDR3 DNA reads TGCGCCAGCCAGGGTGGTCTGGATCAGCCCCAGCATTTT. V gene TRBV10-2 combines with J gene TRBJ1-5; a weak D match, TRBD1 (5 bases). Trimming took 8 bases from V and 5 from J, leaving 13 bases between them. Germline-derived CDR1 and CDR2 are WSHSY and SAAADI. The CDR3 contains 13 residues.

This chain uses TRBV7-8 with TRBJ2-5; D unresolved. The CDR3 spans 15 residues. Between the trimmed V and J ends, which lost 2 bases and 4 bases, there was a span of 14 bases. Germline CDR1 reads SGHVS; CDR2 reads FQNEAQ. The CDR3 sequence: CASSLNRLSPETQYF. The CDR3 DNA follows: TGTGCCAGCAGCTTAAATAGACTTTCCCCAGAGACCCAGTACTTC. The full variable domain, in which reference TRBV7-8 and TRBJ2-5 provide the parts outside the CDR3, is GAGVSQSPRYKVAKRGQDVALRCDPISGHVSLFWYQQALGQGPEFLTYFQNEAQLDKSGLPSDRFFAERPEGSVSTLKIQRTQQEDSAVYLCASSLNRLSPETQYFGPGTRLLVL.

V is TRBV5-6 and J is TRBJ2-1; 9 bases are shared with TRBD2. This CDR3 has 15 residues. CDR1 and CDR2 (germline): SGHDT, YYEEEE. The junction had 4 bases not matched to a gene; V was cut back by 5 bases and J by 1 base. The CDR3 DNA follows: TGTGCCAGCAGGGGGGGACTAGCTTCCTACAATGAGCAGTTCTTC. Protein product: CASRGGLASYNEQFF.

The genes are TRBV10-2 and TRBJ2-1, with 8 bases that match TRBD2. Germline CDR1 reads WSHSY; CDR2 reads SAAADI. The CDR3 spans 14 residues. J was trimmed by 2 bases and V by 7 bases; bases with no gene match: 4. CDR3 protein: CASKRERTYNEQFF. The CDR3 DNA reads TGCGCCAGCAAGCGGGAGAGGACCTACAATGAGCAGTTCTTC.